The sequence of this TCR beta chain was determined in a study of identical twins. Study-level findings and limits: The authors noted that invariant MAIT and iNKT cells could partly confound zero-insertion analyses. Memory repertoires showed no such pattern, whereas abundant cord blood beta clonotypes carried fewer insertions. Out-of-frame alpha sequences shared by twins showed excess low generation probability.

Germline values: CDR1 SGHTA, CDR2 FQGNSA. The length of the CDR3 is 14 residues. V lost 3 bases, J lost 4 bases, and 9 bases lay in between. Via MiXCR, TCRdb re-called the 5' RACE reads, giving one row per CDR3 protein. This table has roughly 700,000 distinct CDR3 sequences, 8.5% to 9.5% appearing once. Points on this clonotype: Its target is not known.

The sample also formed part of further work on yellow fever vaccine responses in identical twins.

This receptor was identified in a young woman in good health. The sequenced material came from PBMCs. J is TRBJ2-2 and V is TRBV7-2, with no clear D. CDR3 in DNA: TGTGCCAGCAGCTTTATAACGGTCACCGGGGAGCTGTTTTTT. This sequence encodes CASSFITVTGELFF. The full variable domain, its missing parts supplied by reference TRBV7-2 and TRBJ2-2, is GAGVSQSPSNKVTEKGKDVELRCDPISGHTALYWYRQSLGQGLEFLIYFQGNSAPDKSGLPSDRFSAERTGGSVSTLTIQRTQQEDSAVYLCASSFITVTGELFFGEGSRLTVL.